Listed here is a single T cell receptor (beta chain). This sample is part of a study of blood T cell repertoires in COVID-19. About the research overall: Both acute and convalescent COVID-19 samples were obtained from the United States, Italy and Spain.

Trimming cost V 4 bases and J 3 bases, with 13 bases left between them. CDR1 and CDR2 (germline): SGHRS, YFSETQ. CDR3 length: 14 amino acids. Libraries were prepared by immunoSEQ multiplex PCR; TCRdb keeps only in-frame clonotypes and omits some of them. The data show tens of thousands of clones, around 86% seen once. Sample: peripheral blood. This chain links TRBV5-1 with TRBJ1-2; TRBD1 might be the D (5 bases). The receptor was isolated from an older woman with acute or convalescent COVID-19. The CDR3, as DNA: TGCGCCAGCAGCCCAGGGCTCCGGGACTATGGCTACACCTTC. Translated, it gives CASSPGLRDYGYTF.